A single sample gave rise to the 25 T cell receptor beta chains below, sequenced in a study of blood T cell repertoires in COVID-19. Only in-frame clones appear in the TCRdb table, and some are missing; sequencing was by immunoSEQ multiplex PCR. This table has around 95,000 clones, approximately 86% appearing once. Sample: peripheral blood. The origin of the receptors is a man between 45 and 60 years old with active or convalescent COVID-19.

This chain uses TRBV10-1 with TRBJ2-7; 8 nucleotides agree with TRBD1. The CDR3 runs 14 residues. With V trimmed by 4 bases and J by 6 bases, 8 bases remained unmatched. From germline, CDR1 is WNHNN and CDR2 SYGVQD (reference sequence). The CDR3 reads CASSVRTGFGEQYF. For the CDR3, the DNA is TGCGCCAGCAGTGTAAGGACAGGGTTTGGCGAGCAGTACTTC.

This rearrangement joins TRBV18 to TRBJ1-1, with D possibly TRBD1 on 6 matching bases. Germline lookup yields CDR1 KGHSH and CDR2 LQKENI. The CDR3 spans 14 residues. V was pared by 2 bases and J by 4 bases, with 11 bases between. In DNA form, the CDR3 reads TGTGCCAGCTCACCAGGTAGGGGGTTCACTGAAGCTTTCTTT. Translating it yields CASSPGRGFTEAFF.

This rearrangement joins TRBV3-1 (or the pseudogene TRBV3-2) to TRBJ1-2; 7 nucleotides match TRBD1. CDR3 length: 15 residues. With V trimmed by 2 bases and J by 4 bases, 7 bases remained unmatched. Per the germline V gene, CDR1 is LGHDT and CDR2 is YNNKEL (reference sequence). The CDR3 loop is CASSQIDRAGYGYTF. In DNA form, the CDR3 reads TGTGCCAGCAGCCAAATAGACAGGGCGGGCTATGGCTACACCTTC.

The chain employs TRBV5-6 and TRBJ2-2; weak D call: TRBD1 (5 bases). The CDR3 consists of 15 residues. Germline V gene data show CDR1 as SGHDT and CDR2 as YYEEEE. The V and J ends lost 0 bases and 2 bases respectively, with 8 bases between them. This CDR3 reads CASSLGTLNTGELFF. The CDR3 DNA reads TGTGCCAGCAGCTTGGGGACATTAAACACCGGGGAGCTGTTTTTT.

This clone was counted between two and nine times. This chain links TRBV3-1 (or the pseudogene TRBV3-2) with TRBJ1-3; TRBD1 might be the D (5 bases). Per the germline V gene, CDR1 is LGHDT and CDR2 is YNNKEL (reference sequence). CDR3 length: 16 residues. With 4 bases removed from V and 2 bases from J, the gap between germline ends came to 15 bases. CDR3 bases: TGTGCCAGCAGCCCTCAGGGAATGAGCCCTGGAAACACCATATATTTT. Its protein is CASSPQGMSPGNTIYF.

V usage is TRBV10-1 and J usage is TRBJ1-3; D uncertain. The CDR3 length is 15 residues. CDR1 is WNHNN, CDR2 SYGVQD, per germline (reference sequence). Trimming stripped 2 bases from V and 0 bases from J, with 8 bases between. The CDR3, as DNA: TGCGCCAGCAGTGAGGATCTTAGCTCTGGAAACACCATATATTTT. Protein product: CASSEDLSSGNTIYF.

This chain connects TRBV15 to TRBJ2-3, with D perhaps matching TRBD2 (5 bases). The CDR3 contains 14 residues. Trimming took 7 bases from V and 6 from J, leaving 17 bases between them. Germline CDR1 is LNHNV and CDR2 is YYDKDF (reference sequence). The CDR3 DNA sequence: TGTGCCACCACCCTACAAGAGGGTATGGATACGCAGTATTTT. Translating it yields CATTLQEGMDTQYF.

There are a few counts of this clone. The V gene is TRBV2, the J gene TRBJ1-2; weak D call: TRBD1 (6 bases). CDR3 length: 13 residues. Trimming shortened V by 4 bases and J by 4 bases, and 10 bases separated the two germline ends. Per germline, CDR1 SNHLY and CDR2 FYNNEI. The CDR3 loop is CASSVRGSYGYTF. CDR3 nucleotides: TGTGCCAGCAGTGTTAGGGGGAGCTATGGCTACACCTTC.

The J gene is TRBJ1-2, the V gene TRBV30, with 8 positions matching TRBD1. The CDR3 extends over 13 amino acids. Per the germline V gene, CDR1 is GTSNPN and CDR2 is SVGIG (reference sequence). With V trimmed by 0 bases and J by 8 bases, 5 bases remained unmatched. CDR3 in DNA: TGTGCCTGGAGTGTCGACAGGGGCGAAGGCTACACCTTC. Amino acid sequence: CAWSVDRGEGYTF.

V is TRBV12-5 and J is TRBJ2-7; D ambiguous. The V end lost 3 bases, the J end lost 7 bases, and 22 bases lay between the germline ends. The CDR3 covers 16 residues. Per germline, CDR1 LGHNT and CDR2 FRNRAP. CDR3 region: CASGFSLAKPSREQYF. As DNA, the CDR3 is TGTGCTAGTGGTTTTAGTCTGGCAAAACCTTCGAGGGAGCAGTACTTC.

The rearrangement uses TRBV5-1 and TRBJ2-3, with 10 bases fitting TRBD1. Germline-derived CDR1 and CDR2 are SGHRS and YFSETQ. The CDR3 length is 17 residues. V shed 2 bases and J 1 base; nucleotides not matched to a gene: 7. The CDR3 nucleotides read TGCGCCAGCAGCTTACTGTCTGGGACAGGGGGCACAGATACGCAGTATTTT. It yields the protein CASSLLSGTGGTDTQYF.

This sequence joins TRBV7-9 and TRBJ2-2, with D hard to call. CDR1 is SEHNR and CDR2 is FQNEAQ in the germline V gene (reference sequence). Deletions cut 5 bases from V and 4 bases from J, with 8 bases between. This CDR3 contains 13 residues. CDR3 loop: CASSPTLTGELFF. Written as DNA, the CDR3 is TGTGCCAGCAGCCCGACTCTCACCGGGGAGCTGTTTTTT.

This chain uses TRBV7-3 with TRBJ1-6, with a possible D match to TRBD1 (6 bases). CDR1 and CDR2 from the germline V gene are SGHTA and FQGTGA. The CDR3 contains 15 residues. V dropped 5 bases and J dropped 6 bases, with 14 bases sitting between them. Here the CDR3 reads CASSPGQLINSPLHF. For the CDR3, the DNA is TGTGCCAGCAGCCCCGGACAGCTTATTAATTCACCCCTCCACTTT.

V gene TRBV5-1 combines with J gene TRBJ2-1; 7 bases line up with TRBD1. CDR1 is SGHRS and CDR2 is YFSETQ in the germline V gene. The CDR3 runs 14 residues. V trimming: 4 bases; J trimming: 7 bases; junction bases outside the gene matches: 8. The CDR3 sequence: CASSPITQGNEQFF. The CDR3 DNA sequence: TGCGCCAGCAGCCCAATTACACAGGGGAATGAGCAGTTCTTC.

This clone has more than one count but fewer than ten. The chain has TRBV6-5 and TRBJ2-7; 10 bases fit TRBD1. From germline, CDR1 is MNHEY and CDR2 SVGAGI. The CDR3 contains 15 residues. V was clipped by 6 bases and J by 5 bases; unmatched bases: 10. The CDR3 is CASRNKGQGTNEQYF. The CDR3, as DNA: TGTGCCAGCAGAAACAAGGGACAGGGGACCAACGAGCAGTACTTC.

J is TRBJ2-7 and V is TRBV28, with TRBD2 identical over 7 bases. Germline V CDR1 and CDR2: MDHEN, SYDVKM. The CDR3 consists of 14 residues. J was trimmed by 3 bases and V by 6 bases; bases with no gene match: 8. The CDR3 is CASSSRSGIYEQYF. CDR3 DNA sequence: TGTGCCAGCAGCTCCCGAAGCGGGATCTACGAGCAGTACTTC.

The genes are TRBV3-1 (or the pseudogene TRBV3-2) and TRBJ2-1, with TRBD2 matching over 9 bases. V lost 0 bases to trimming and J lost 7 bases; unmatched junction nucleotides: 13. Looked up from germline, CDR1 is LGHDT and CDR2 is YNNKEL (reference sequence). The CDR3 covers 18 residues. The CDR3 here is CASSQEVRAGGVVNEQFF. CDR3 nucleotide sequence: TGTGCCAGCAGCCAAGAGGTTAGGGCGGGAGGGGTAGTAAATGAGCAGTTCTTC.

V usage is TRBV9 and J usage is TRBJ1-2; no clear D gene. Germline CDR1 SGDLS, CDR2 YYNGEE. Trimming left V 0 bases short and J 8 bases short, with 11 bases between. There are 13 residues in the CDR3. The CDR3 coding sequence is TGTGCCAGCAGCGTAGATGGCAGGTACGGCTACACCTTC. This encodes CASSVDGRYGYTF.

The CDR3 sequence: CASSYSRTEAFF. In DNA form, the CDR3 reads TGTGCCAGCAGTTACTCACGGACTGAAGCTTTCTTT. The chain joins TRBV6-5 to TRBJ1-1; D remains unclear. CDR3 length: 12 residues. Trimming removed 0 bases at V and 5 bases at J, with 4 bases between. The germline V gene encodes CDR1 MNHEY and CDR2 SVGAGI.

This sequence joins TRBV5-1 and TRBJ2-2; TRBD1 matches 8 bases. The junction had 8 bases not matched to a gene; V was cut back by 4 bases and J by 3 bases. Germline loops: CDR1 SGHRS, CDR2 YFSETQ. The CDR3 is 16 amino acids. CDR3 in DNA: TGCGCCAGCAGCGACCGGGACAGGACATACACCGGGGAGCTGTTTTTT. Its protein is CASSDRDRTYTGELFF.

V usage is TRBV5-1 and J usage is TRBJ2-7, with 9 bases lining up with TRBD1. This CDR3 has 15 residues. With 6 bases clipped from V and 2 bases from J, the junction kept 9 bases outside the gene matches. CDR1 and CDR2 (germline): SGHRS, YFSETQ. CDR3 region: CASTFSGTGPYEQYF. The DNA of the CDR3 is TGCGCCAGCACTTTCTCCGGGACAGGGCCCTACGAGCAGTACTTC.

V is TRBV28 and J is TRBJ2-7; 7 bases agree with TRBD1. The germline V gene encodes CDR1 MDHEN and CDR2 SYDVKM. The CDR3 sequence is 16 residues long. The V gene end was trimmed by 7 bases and the J gene end by 0 bases; junction bases not matched to a gene: 12. The CDR3 loop reads CASTPSPGQSSYEQYF. For the CDR3, the DNA is TGTGCCAGCACCCCTTCTCCGGGACAGAGCTCCTACGAGCAGTACTTC.

The V and J genes are TRBV27 and TRBJ2-7; no clear D. The CDR3 consists of 14 residues. The V end was cut by 10 bases, the J end by 7 bases, with 23 bases between. Germline values: CDR1 MNHEY, CDR2 SMNVEV (reference sequence). This CDR3 is CATSSTYLDGEQYF. The CDR3 DNA follows: TGTGCCACTAGTTCTACCTACCTTGATGGGGAGCAGTACTTC.

CDR3 nucleotide sequence: TGCGCCAGCAGCCCCTCCTATGGCAGGTCGAGCACCGGGGAGCTGTTTTTT. This gives the protein CASSPSYGRSSTGELFF. The chain links TRBV4-1 to TRBJ2-2, with no clear D. From germline, CDR1 is MGHRA and CDR2 YSYEKL. V was trimmed by 4 bases and J by 4 bases, leaving 19 bases between them. The CDR3 has 17 residues.

The chain links TRBV19 to TRBJ1-4, with D maybe TRBD1 (5 bases). Looked up from germline, CDR1 is LNHDA and CDR2 is SQIVND (reference sequence). The CDR3 length is 14 residues. Trimming stripped 3 bases from V and 6 bases from J, with 11 bases between. DNA for the CDR3: TGTGCCAGTAGTATGCGGGGCAGGGATGAAAAACTGTTTTTT. Amino acid sequence: CASSMRGRDEKLFF. Variable domain in full (rest from reference TRBV19 and TRBJ1-4): DGGITQSPKYLFRKEGQNVTLSCEQNLNHDAMYWYRQDPGQGLRLIYYSQIVNDFQKGDIAEGYSVSREKKESFPLTVTSAQKNPTAFYLCASSMRGRDEKLFFGSGTQLSVL.